This record concerns one T cell receptor (beta chain) sequence. Its matching antigen is unknown. Germline CDR1 and CDR2: MNHEY and SVGAGI. The junction had 8 bases not matched to a gene; V was cut back by 8 bases and J by 6 bases. There are 13 residues in the CDR3. This record belongs to a study of graft-versus-host responses after intestinal transplantation. The repertoire was sequenced with immunoSEQ multiplex PCR; TCRdb's copy has only in-frame clones and lacks some. This sample has 35,000 to 45,000 clones; approximately 95% occur once, and the top ten carry approximately 0.53%. V and J are TRBV6-5 and TRBJ2-7, with 9 bases identical to TRBD1. The sequenced sample was unstimulated CD8+ T cells sorted from spleen or lymph node cells, obtained before transplant. This receptor was identified in a human donor who was the organ donor for an intestinal transplant. CDR3 DNA: TGTGCCAGCGGAAGGACAGGGGAGGTCGAGCAGTACTTC. This encodes CASGRTGEVEQYF.